This T cell receptor (beta chain) originates from a study of blood T cell repertoires in COVID-19. Authors' processing steps: The authors estimated nucleated cell counts from reference gene primer amplification. Method: immunoSEQ multiplex PCR; TCRdb's copy keeps in-frame clones and lacks some. V and J calls and clone size are copied from that table; D and trimming were computed from the DNA. The table has approximately 300,000 clones, 65% to 90% seen once. Germline loops: CDR1 SGHRS, CDR2 YFSETQ. The CDR3 loop spans 13 amino acids. The J segment lost 5 bases and the V segment lost 4 bases, leaving 4 bases of the junction unmatched.

The sample comprised PBMCs or T cells enriched from blood (not recorded which). This TCR came from a man aged 25 to 40 who had recovered from COVID-19. V is TRBV5-1 and J is TRBJ2-5, with 8 bases aligning to TRBD1. The CDR3 spells CASSPRGRETQYF. The CDR3 bases are TGCGCCAGCAGCCCCAGGGGGCGGGAGACCCAGTACTTC.